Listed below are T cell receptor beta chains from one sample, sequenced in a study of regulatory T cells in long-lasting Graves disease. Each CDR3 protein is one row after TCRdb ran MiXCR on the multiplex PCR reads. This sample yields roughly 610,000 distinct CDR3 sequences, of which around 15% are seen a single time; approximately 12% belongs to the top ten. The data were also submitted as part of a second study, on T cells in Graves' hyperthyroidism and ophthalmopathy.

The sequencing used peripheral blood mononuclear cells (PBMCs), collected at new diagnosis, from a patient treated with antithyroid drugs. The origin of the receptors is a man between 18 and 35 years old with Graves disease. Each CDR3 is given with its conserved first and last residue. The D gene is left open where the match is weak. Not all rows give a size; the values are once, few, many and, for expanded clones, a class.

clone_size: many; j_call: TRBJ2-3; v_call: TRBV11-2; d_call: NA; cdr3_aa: CASSSRGDHTDTQYF; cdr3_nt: TGTGCCAGCAGCTCCCGCGGGGACCACACAGATACGCAGTATTTT
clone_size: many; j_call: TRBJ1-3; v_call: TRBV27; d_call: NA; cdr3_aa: CASSFTNWDTRENTIYF; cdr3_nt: TGTGCCAGCAGTTTTACGAATTGGGACACTCGAGAAAACACCATATATTTT
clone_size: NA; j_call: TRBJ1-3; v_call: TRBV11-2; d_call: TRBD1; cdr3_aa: CASSLTWGTGPGNTIYF; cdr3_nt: TGTGCCAGCAGCCTTACCTGGGGGACAGGGCCTGGAAACACCATATATTTT
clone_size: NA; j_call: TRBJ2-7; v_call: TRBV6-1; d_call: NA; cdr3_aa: CASSEALRAGSEQYF; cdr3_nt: TGTGCCAGCAGTGAAGCGCTTCGGGCAGGGTCCGAGCAGTACTTC
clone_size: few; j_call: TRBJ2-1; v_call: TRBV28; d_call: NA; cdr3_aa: CASTRADLPSEQFF; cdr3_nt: TGTGCCAGCACCCGTGCCGACCTCCCTAGCGAGCAGTTCTTC
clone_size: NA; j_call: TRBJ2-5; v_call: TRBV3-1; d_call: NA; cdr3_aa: CASSPSGVQETQYF; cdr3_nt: TGTGCCAGCAGCCCCTCAGGGGTCCAAGAGACCCAGTACTTC
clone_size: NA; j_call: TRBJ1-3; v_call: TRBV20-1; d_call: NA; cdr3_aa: CSARASQGGNTIYF; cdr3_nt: TGCAGTGCTAGAGCCTCGCAGGGGGGAAACACCATATATTTT
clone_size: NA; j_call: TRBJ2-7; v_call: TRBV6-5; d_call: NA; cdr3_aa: CASSYSPDSYEQYF; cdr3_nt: TGTGCCAGCAGTTACTCTCCGGACTCCTACGAGCAGTACTTC
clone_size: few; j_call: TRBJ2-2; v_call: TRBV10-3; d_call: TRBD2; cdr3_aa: CAISEPGLAGTTGELFF; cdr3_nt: TGTGCCATCAGTGAGCCGGGACTAGCGGGTACCACCGGGGAGCTGTTTTTT
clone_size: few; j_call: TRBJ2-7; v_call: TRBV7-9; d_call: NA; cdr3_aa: CASSLEDQLQYF; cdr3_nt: TGTGCCAGCAGCTTAGAGGATCAGCTGCAGTACTTC
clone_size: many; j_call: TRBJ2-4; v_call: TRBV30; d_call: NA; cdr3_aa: CAWSVLRPTAYSKNIQYF; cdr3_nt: TGTGCCTGGAGTGTATTAAGGCCGACAGCCTATAGTAAAAACATTCAGTACTTC
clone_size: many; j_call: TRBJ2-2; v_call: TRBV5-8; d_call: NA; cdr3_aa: CASSSRPQGTDTGELFF; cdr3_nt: TGTGCCAGCAGTTCCAGACCACAGGGCACGGACACCGGGGAGCTGTTTTTT
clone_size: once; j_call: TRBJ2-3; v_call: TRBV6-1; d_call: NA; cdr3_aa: CASVEGTQYF; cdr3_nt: TGTGCCAGTGTGGAGGGGACGCAGTATTTT
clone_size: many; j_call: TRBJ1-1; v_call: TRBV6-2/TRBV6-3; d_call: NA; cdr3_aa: CASSYGGTEAFF; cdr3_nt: TGTGCCAGCAGTTACGGGGGTACTGAAGCTTTCTTT
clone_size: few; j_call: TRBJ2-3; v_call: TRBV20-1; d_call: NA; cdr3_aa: CSATSYGPIGSTDTQYF; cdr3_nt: TGCAGTGCTACCTCATACGGACCTATCGGTTCCACAGATACGCAGTATTTT
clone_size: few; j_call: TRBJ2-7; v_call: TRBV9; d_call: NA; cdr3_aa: CASSERDRLYEQYF; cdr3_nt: TGTGCCAGCAGCGAAAGGGACCGCCTTTACGAGCAGTACTTC
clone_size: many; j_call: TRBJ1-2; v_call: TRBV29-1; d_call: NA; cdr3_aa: CSTEGEGSYGYTF; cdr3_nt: TGCAGCACTGAAGGGGAGGGGAGTTATGGCTACACCTTC
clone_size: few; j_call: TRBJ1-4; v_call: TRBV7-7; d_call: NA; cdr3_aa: CASSLESGEKLFF; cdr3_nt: TGTGCTAGCAGCTTAGAATCGGGCGAAAAACTGTTTTTT
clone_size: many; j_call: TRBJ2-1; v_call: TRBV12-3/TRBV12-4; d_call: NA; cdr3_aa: CASSPNRLEQFF; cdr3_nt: TGTGCCAGCAGTCCAAACAGACTTGAGCAGTTCTTC
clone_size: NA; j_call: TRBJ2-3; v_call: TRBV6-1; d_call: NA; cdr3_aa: CASSEYVQLNTDTQYF; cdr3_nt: TGTGCCAGCAGTGAATATGTACAGCTGAACACAGATACGCAGTATTTT
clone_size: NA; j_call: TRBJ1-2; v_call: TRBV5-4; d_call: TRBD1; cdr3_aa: CASSLAGGQGLYGYTF; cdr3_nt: TGTGCCAGCAGCTTGGCCGGAGGACAGGGACTCTATGGCTACACCTTC
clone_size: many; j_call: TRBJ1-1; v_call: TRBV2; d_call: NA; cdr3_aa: CASSEGTKAFF; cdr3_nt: TGTGCCAGCAGTGAAGGGACAAAGGCTTTCTTT
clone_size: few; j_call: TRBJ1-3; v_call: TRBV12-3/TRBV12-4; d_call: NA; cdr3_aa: CASSFWGREGSGNTIYF; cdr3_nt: TGTGCCAGCAGTTTCTGGGGCAGGGAGGGTTCGGGAAACACCATATATTTT
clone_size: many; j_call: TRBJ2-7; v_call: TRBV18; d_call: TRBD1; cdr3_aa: CASSRAVGQGAGEQYF; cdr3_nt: TGTGCCAGCTCACGGGCCGTTGGACAGGGGGCGGGCGAGCAGTACTTC
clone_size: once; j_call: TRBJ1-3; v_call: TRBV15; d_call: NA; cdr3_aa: CATSRARGPSGNTIYF; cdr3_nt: TGTGCCACCAGCAGAGCCCGGGGCCCCTCTGGAAACACCATATATTTT
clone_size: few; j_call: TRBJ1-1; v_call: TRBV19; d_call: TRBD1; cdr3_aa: CASSTYRGVGTEAFF; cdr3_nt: TGTGCCAGTAGTACGTACAGGGGGGTAGGCACTGAAGCTTTCTTT
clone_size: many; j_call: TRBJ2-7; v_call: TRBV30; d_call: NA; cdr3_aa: CAWSGLSGYEQYF; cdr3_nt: TGTGCCTGGAGTGGCCTTAGCGGCTACGAGCAGTACTTC
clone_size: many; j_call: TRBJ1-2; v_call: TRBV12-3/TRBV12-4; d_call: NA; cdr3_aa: CASSSGSNYGYTF; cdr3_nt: TGTGCCAGCAGCTCCGGAAGTAACTATGGCTACACCTTC
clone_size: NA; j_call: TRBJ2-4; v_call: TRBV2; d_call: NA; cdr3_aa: CASTLGAGTIGTDIQYF; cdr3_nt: TGTGCCAGCACCCTAGGGGCCGGGACAATCGGCACAGACATTCAGTACTTC
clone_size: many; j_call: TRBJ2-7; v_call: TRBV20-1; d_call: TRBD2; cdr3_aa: CSAHPFGGSLSSYEQYF; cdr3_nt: TGCAGTGCTCACCCCTTCGGGGGGTCCCTTAGCTCCTACGAGCAGTACTTC
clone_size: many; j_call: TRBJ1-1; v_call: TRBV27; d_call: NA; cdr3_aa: CASSLSGGWNTEAFF; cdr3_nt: TGTGCCAGCAGTTTATCAGGGGGATGGAACACTGAAGCTTTCTTT
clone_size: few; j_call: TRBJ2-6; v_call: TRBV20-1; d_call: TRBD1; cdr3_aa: CSAKKRTGLSGANVLTF; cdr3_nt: TGCAGTGCTAAGAAGAGGACAGGGCTGTCTGGGGCCAACGTCCTGACTTTC
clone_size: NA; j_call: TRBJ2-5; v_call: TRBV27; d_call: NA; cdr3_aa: CASSPNGVRETQYF; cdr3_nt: TGTGCCAGCAGTCCGAACGGGGTGAGAGAGACCCAGTACTTC
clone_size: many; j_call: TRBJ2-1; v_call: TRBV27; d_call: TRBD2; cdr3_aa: CASSLDSGSGRNEQFF; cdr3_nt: TGTGCCAGCAGTTTAGACAGTGGTAGCGGGCGGAATGAGCAGTTCTTC
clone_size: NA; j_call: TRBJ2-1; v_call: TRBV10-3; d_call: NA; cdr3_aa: CATWAGQSSYNEQFF; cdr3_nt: TGTGCCACCTGGGCAGGCCAAAGCTCCTACAATGAGCAGTTCTTC
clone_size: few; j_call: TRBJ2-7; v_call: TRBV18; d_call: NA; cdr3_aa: CASSPMRGTAAYEQYF; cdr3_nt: TGTGCCAGCTCACCTATGAGGGGGACGGCTGCCTACGAGCAGTACTTC
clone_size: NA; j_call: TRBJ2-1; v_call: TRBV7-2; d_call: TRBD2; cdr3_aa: CASSVTSGRARSSYNEQFF; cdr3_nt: TGTGCCAGCAGCGTTACTAGCGGGAGGGCCCGAAGCTCCTACAATGAGCAGTTCTTC
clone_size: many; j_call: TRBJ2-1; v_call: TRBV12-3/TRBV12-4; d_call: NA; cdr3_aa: CATNQGGGEQFF; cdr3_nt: TGTGCCACCAACCAGGGGGGAGGTGAGCAGTTCTTC
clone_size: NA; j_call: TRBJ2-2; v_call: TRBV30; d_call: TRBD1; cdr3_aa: CAWNGQGRNGELFF; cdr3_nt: TGTGCCTGGAACGGACAGGGGCGGAACGGGGAGCTGTTTTTT
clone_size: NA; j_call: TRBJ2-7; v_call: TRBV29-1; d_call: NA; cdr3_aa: CSASGFSYEQYF; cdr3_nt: TGCAGCGCATCAGGCTTCTCCTACGAGCAGTACTTC
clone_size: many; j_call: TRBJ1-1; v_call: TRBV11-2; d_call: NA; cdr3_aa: CASSLDSQLNTEAFF; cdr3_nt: TGTGCCAGCAGCTTAGATAGTCAGCTGAACACTGAAGCTTTCTTT
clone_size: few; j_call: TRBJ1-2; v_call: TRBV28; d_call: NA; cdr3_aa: CASSLGSGTSSYGYTF; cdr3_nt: TGTGCCAGCAGTTTAGGCTCCGGGACTAGCTCATATGGCTACACCTTC
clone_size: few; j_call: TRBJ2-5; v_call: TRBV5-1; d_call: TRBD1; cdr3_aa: CASSLGQGAVETQYF; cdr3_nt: TGCGCCAGCAGCTTGGGACAGGGGGCTGTCGAGACCCAGTACTTC
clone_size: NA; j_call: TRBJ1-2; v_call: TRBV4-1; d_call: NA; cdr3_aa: CASSHRVNYGYTF; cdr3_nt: TGCGCCAGCAGCCACAGGGTTAACTATGGCTACACCTTC
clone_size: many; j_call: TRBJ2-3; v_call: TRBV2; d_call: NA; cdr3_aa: CASGNRDRTDTQYF; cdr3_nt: TGTGCCAGCGGAAACAGGGATCGGACAGATACGCAGTATTTT
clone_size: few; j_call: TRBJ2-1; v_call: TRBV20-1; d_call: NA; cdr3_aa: CSAGQLSSYNEQFF; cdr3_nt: TGCAGTGCTGGACAGTTAAGCTCCTACAATGAGCAGTTCTTC
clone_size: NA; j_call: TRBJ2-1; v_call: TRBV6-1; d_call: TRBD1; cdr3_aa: CASSPFAQIQGSARYNEQFF; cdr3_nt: TGTGCCAGCAGTCCTTTCGCCCAAATACAGGGGTCCGCGCGATACAATGAGCAGTTCTTC
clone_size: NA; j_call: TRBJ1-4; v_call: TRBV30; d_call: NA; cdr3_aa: CAGGRASEKLFF; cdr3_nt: TGTGCCGGAGGTAGAGCAAGTGAAAAACTGTTTTTT
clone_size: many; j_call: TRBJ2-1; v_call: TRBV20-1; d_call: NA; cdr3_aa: CSARRGRTTYNEQFF; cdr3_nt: TGCAGTGCTCGGAGGGGAAGGACTACATACAATGAGCAGTTCTTC
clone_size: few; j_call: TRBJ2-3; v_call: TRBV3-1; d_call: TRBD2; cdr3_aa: CASSHLAGGGTDTQYF; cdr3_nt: TGTGCCAGCAGTCATCTAGCGGGAGGCGGCACAGATACGCAGTATTTT
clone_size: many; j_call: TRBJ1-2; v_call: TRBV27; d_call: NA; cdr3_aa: CASSPSGYGYTF; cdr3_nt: TGTGCCAGCAGTCCAAGTGGCTATGGCTACACCTTC
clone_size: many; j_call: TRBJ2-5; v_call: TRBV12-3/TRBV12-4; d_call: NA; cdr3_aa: CASSPNGRGETQYF; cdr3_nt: TGTGCCAGCAGTCCCAATGGGAGGGGGGAGACCCAGTACTTC
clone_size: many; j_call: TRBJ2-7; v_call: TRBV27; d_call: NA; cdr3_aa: CASSGRGLSYEQYF; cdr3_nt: TGTGCCAGCAGTGGGCGGGGCCTCTCCTACGAGCAGTACTTC